A selection of T cell receptor beta chains follows, all from one sample in a study of shared clonotypes between healthy human individuals. TCRdb keeps only in-frame clones here, not all; method: immunoSEQ multiplex PCR. The table lists about 2.1 million clones, about 94% of them singletons. The sequencing sample was made of naive CD8+ T cells from PBMCs. The receptors originated from a young man in good health. Some clones in this sample may be carry-over from other donors' samples. Both conserved end residues are part of each CDR3. D genes are given only for firm matches. The size entry is marked missing in some rows and otherwise reads once, few, many or a size class.

d_gene	abundance	v_gene	j_gene	len	CDR3aa	CDR3nt
TRBD2	NA	TRBV14	TRBJ2-7	15	CASSQGAGVAYEQYF	TGTGCCAGCAGCCAAGGAGCGGGAGTGGCTTACGAGCAGTACTTC
TRBD2	once	TRBV18	TRBJ2-1	17	CASSPENLAGGPSEQFF	TGTGCCAGCTCACCCGAGAACCTAGCGGGAGGGCCTAGTGAGCAGTTCTTC
NA	NA	TRBV7-7	TRBJ2-1	15	CASSLGPAAVNEQFF	TGTGCCAGCAGCTTAGGACCCGCGGCAGTGAATGAGCAGTTCTTC
NA	NA	TRBV9	TRBJ2-7	15	CASSVGDPISYEQYF	TGTGCCAGCAGCGTAGGGGACCCGATTTCCTACGAGCAGTACTTC
NA	NA	TRBV5-4	TRBJ2-7	13	CASRRDRGYEQYF	TGTGCCAGCAGGAGGGACCGTGGCTACGAGCAGTACTTC
TRBD1	NA	TRBV7-2	TRBJ2-7	14	CASSTRQGSYEQYF	TGTGCCAGCAGCACCAGACAGGGGTCCTACGAGCAGTACTTC
TRBD1	NA	TRBV6-6	TRBJ2-7	12	CASSPTGVKQYF	TGTGCCAGCAGTCCGACAGGGGTCAAGCAGTACTTC
NA	NA	TRBV5-1	TRBJ2-2	14	CASSWGLRTGELFF	TGCGCCAGCAGCTGGGGGCTTAGAACCGGGGAGCTGTTTTTT
NA	NA	TRBV19	TRBJ1-1	16	CASSIWGLSLDTEAFF	TGTGCCAGTAGTATTTGGGGGCTGAGTTTGGACACTGAAGCTTTCTTT
TRBD1	NA	TRBV6-1	TRBJ1-2	15	CASSEAAGGNYGYTF	TGTGCCAGCAGTGAAGCGGCAGGGGGCAACTATGGCTACACCTTC
NA	NA	TRBV7-9	TRBJ2-1	17	CASLQVGPIPSYNEQFF	TGTGCCAGCTTACAAGTCGGCCCGATTCCTTCCTACAATGAGCAGTTCTTC
NA	NA	TRBV5-1	TRBJ2-7	17	CASSLAPRLGGLDEQYF	TGCGCCAGCAGCTTGGCCCCAAGGTTGGGGGGCTTAGACGAGCAGTACTTC
NA	few	TRBV4-1	TRBJ1-1	14	CASNLRDAGTEAFF	TGCGCCAGCAACCTTCGGGACGCAGGCACTGAAGCTTTCTTT
NA	NA	TRBV6-1	TRBJ1-1	14	CASSGRRTNTEAFF	TGTGCCAGCAGTGGTAGAAGGACGAACACTGAAGCTTTCTTT
NA	NA	TRBV5-6	TRBJ1-1	15	CASSLFRGRGTEAFF	TGTGCCAGCAGCTTATTTCGGGGAAGGGGCACTGAAGCTTTCTTT
NA	NA	TRBV7-3	TRBJ2-1	20	CASSLWGGNERHNAYNEQFF	TGTGCCAGCAGCTTATGGGGCGGAAATGAGCGTCACAATGCCTACAATGAGCAGTTCTTC
TRBD1	NA	TRBV9	TRBJ2-1	15	CASSAGTGYYNEQFF	TGTGCCAGCAGCGCCGGGACAGGGTACTACAATGAGCAGTTCTTC
NA	NA	TRBV7-2	TRBJ1-1	15	CASSPLRGANTEAFF	TGTGCCAGCAGCCCTCTTAGGGGGGCGAACACTGAAGCTTTCTTT
NA	NA	TRBV5-1	TRBJ2-3	17	CASHFKDRASRTDTQYF	TGCGCCAGCCACTTCAAAGATCGGGCCTCCCGCACAGATACGCAGTATTTT
NA	NA	TRBV10-3	TRBJ1-3	12	CAISEGRNTIYF	TGTGCCATCAGTGAGGGAAGAAACACCATATATTTT
TRBD2	NA	TRBV28	TRBJ2-4	18	CASSFRGGNRLAKNIQYF	TGTGCCAGCAGTTTTAGGGGAGGGAATCGGCTAGCCAAAAACATTCAGTACTTC
TRBD2	once	TRBV19	TRBJ2-2	14	CATGLAGRTGELFF	TGTGCCACCGGACTAGCGGGAAGGACCGGGGAGCTGTTTTTT
NA	NA	TRBV6-5	TRBJ2-7	16	CASSYSQESGSYEQYF	TGTGCCAGCAGTTACTCTCAGGAGTCAGGCAGCTACGAGCAGTACTTC
TRBD1	NA	TRBV2	TRBJ2-1	15	CASIQLPDRDNEQFF	TGTGCCAGCATTCAGCTCCCAGACAGGGACAATGAGCAGTTCTTC
TRBD2	once	TRBV7-8	TRBJ2-3	15	CASSWTSGVTDTQYF	TGTGCCAGCAGCTGGACTAGCGGCGTCACAGATACGCAGTATTTT
NA	NA	TRBV6-6	TRBJ2-7	13	CASSPSRSYEQYF	TGTGCCAGCAGCCCGTCCAGGTCCTACGAGCAGTACTTC
TRBD2	NA	TRBV7-6	TRBJ2-1	16	CASSLDLAGGPDEQFF	TGTGCCAGCAGCTTAGATCTAGCGGGAGGGCCCGATGAGCAGTTCTTC
NA	NA	TRBV27	TRBJ1-5	12	CASSFPNQPQHF	TGTGCCAGCAGTTTCCCTAATCAGCCCCAGCATTTT
NA	NA	TRBV27	TRBJ1-1	11	CASHLNTEAFF	TGTGCCAGCCACCTTAACACTGAAGCTTTCTTT
NA	NA	TRBV2	TRBJ2-1	17	CASSDDREGPEYNEQFF	TGTGCCAGCAGTGATGACAGGGAGGGACCTGAATACAATGAGCAGTTCTTC
NA	NA	TRBV18	TRBJ2-1	12	CASLGGDNEQFF	TGTGCCAGCCTCGGAGGGGACAATGAGCAGTTCTTC
NA	few	TRBV2	TRBJ2-7	11	CASRDSYEQYF	TGTGCCAGCAGAGACAGCTACGAGCAGTACTTC
NA	NA	TRBV27	TRBJ2-7	11	CASSNTYEQYF	TGTGCCAGCAGTAATACCTACGAGCAGTACTTC
NA	NA	TRBV4-1	TRBJ1-2	16	CASSHGRIRDNYGYTF	TGCGCCAGCAGCCATGGACGAATCAGGGATAACTATGGCTACACCTTC
NA	NA	TRBV6-5	TRBJ1-1	15	CASSYSPGMRTEAFF	TGTGCCAGCAGTTACTCCCCGGGTATGAGAACTGAAGCTTTCTTT
NA	NA	TRBV19	TRBJ1-5	13	CASSTWMNQPQHF	TGTGCCAGTAGTACTTGGATGAATCAGCCCCAGCATTTT
NA	NA	TRBV27	TRBJ2-1	14	CASTSGRSYNEQFF	TGTGCCAGCACCTCGGGACGGTCCTACAATGAGCAGTTCTTC
TRBD2	NA	TRBV29-1	TRBJ2-3	12	CSVGLATDTQYF	TGCAGCGTTGGACTAGCCACAGATACGCAGTATTTT
NA	NA	TRBV27	TRBJ2-7	17	CASSFAGGGLAWYEQYF	TGTGCCAGCAGTTTTGCAGGGGGCGGACTAGCGTGGTACGAGCAGTACTTC
NA	NA	TRBV9	TRBJ2-2	13	CASSVGQTGELFF	TGTGCCAGCAGCGTCGGACAGACCGGGGAGCTGTTTTTT
NA	NA	TRBV10-1	TRBJ2-2	16	CASIPRLLPLTGELFF	TGCGCCAGCATCCCCCGCCTCCTGCCTCTCACCGGGGAGCTGTTTTTT
TRBD2	NA	TRBV6-6	TRBJ2-1	14	CASSTSGRGNEQFF	TGTGCCAGCAGTACGAGCGGGAGAGGCAATGAGCAGTTCTTC
NA	NA	TRBV13	TRBJ1-1	15	CASRKHRDTDTEAFF	TGTGCCAGCAGAAAACACCGGGACACAGACACTGAAGCTTTCTTT
NA	NA	TRBV4-2	TRBJ2-7	14	CASSPRAFSYEQYF	TGTGCCAGCAGCCCGAGGGCCTTCTCCTACGAGCAGTACTTC
TRBD2	NA	TRBV5-1	TRBJ2-2	17	CASSLTGLELGTGELFF	TGCGCCAGCAGCTTGACCGGACTAGAATTAGGCACCGGGGAGCTGTTTTTT
TRBD1	NA	TRBV4-1	TRBJ2-7	15	CASRDSGQGKREQYF	TGCGCCAGCAGAGATTCGGGACAGGGGAAAAGGGAGCAGTACTTC
NA	once	TRBV29-1	TRBJ1-2	16	CSVEPDGRTITGGYTF	TGCAGCGTTGAACCGGACGGACGAACGATAACTGGCGGCTACACCTTC
NA	NA	TRBV10-2	TRBJ2-2	14	CASSESGDTGELFF	TGCGCCAGCAGTGAGTCTGGGGACACCGGGGAGCTGTTTTTT
TRBD1	NA	TRBV2	TRBJ2-7	16	CASSELPGQGIYEQYF	TGTGCCAGCAGTGAACTCCCAGGACAGGGGATTTACGAGCAGTACTTC
TRBD2	NA	TRBV4-1	TRBJ2-1	15	CASSQRREGGDEQFF	TGCGCCAGCAGCCAACGGCGGGAGGGTGGGGATGAGCAGTTCTTC
TRBD1	NA	TRBV4-1	TRBJ2-7	16	CASSQDRTGGSYEQYF	TGCGCCAGCAGCCAAGATAGGACAGGGGGGTCCTACGAGCAGTACTTC
TRBD2	NA	TRBV14	TRBJ2-5	18	CASSEGFMVAGGGETQYF	TGTGCCAGCAGCGAAGGGTTTATGGTAGCGGGAGGCGGAGAGACCCAGTACTTC
NA	NA	TRBV10-3	TRBJ2-4	17	CAISADSVMLSKNIQYF	TGTGCCATCAGTGCGGACAGTGTTATGCTTTCCAAAAACATTCAGTACTTC
NA	NA	TRBV21-1	TRBJ1-1	13	CASSKTANTEAFF	TGTGCCAGCAGCAAAACGGCGAACACTGAAGCTTTCTTT
TRBD1	once	TRBV27	TRBJ2-5	15	CASSLHDRGGETQYF	TGTGCCAGCAGTTTACACGACAGGGGCGGGGAGACCCAGTACTTC
TRBD2	NA	TRBV27	TRBJ2-1	16	CASSLYAGGGVNEQFF	TGTGCCAGCAGTTTATATGCGGGAGGAGGGGTCAATGAGCAGTTCTTC
NA	NA	TRBV7-9	TRBJ1-1	11	CASSSSKLAFF	TGTGCCAGCAGCTCCTCAAAGCTAGCTTTCTTT
TRBD1	NA	TRBV12-5	TRBJ1-2	14	CASGLTTDRKSYTF	TGTGCTAGTGGTTTGACTACGGACAGGAAGAGCTACACCTTC
TRBD2	NA	TRBV7-9	TRBJ2-7	15	CASSSRLAGVYEQYF	TGTGCCAGCAGCTCGAGACTAGCGGGAGTGTACGAGCAGTACTTC